The TCR beta chain under discussion was sequenced for a study of T cells in women clearing cervical HPV infection. In the study overall: Control women cleared a single incident HPV16 infection within 12 months. Findings and limits, study-wide: Repertoire richness, not evenness, was significantly elevated in CIN3+ cases versus controls.

As to this clone: Its cognate antigen is unknown.

Libraries were prepared by immunoSEQ multiplex PCR; TCRdb keeps only in-frame clonotypes and omits some of them. This sample's clone table lists fewer than 35,000 clones. Dot-blot hybridization genotyped cervical HPV amplified with MY09/MY11 PCR. The sequence was collected from a woman aged 18 to 75 with a cervical HPV16 infection that either progressed to CIN3+ or cleared (not recorded which). Sequencing input: blood buffy coat.

The CDR3 protein is CASSAGTAIYGYTF. The part of the CDR3 DNA that was read is TGTGCCAGCAGCGCCGGGACAGCTATCTATGGC. The V and J genes are TRBV7-9 and TRBJ1-2; 7 bases line up with TRBD1. The CDR3 extends 3 residues past the end of the read, so its final part is completed from the germline J gene. There are 14 residues in the CDR3. Per germline, CDR1 SEHNR and CDR2 FQNEAQ (reference sequence). The V gene end was trimmed by 5 bases and the J gene end by 4 bases; junction bases not matched to a gene: 7.